This T cell receptor (beta chain) is drawn from a study of human T cells and chemical hapten exposure. Study-wide context: Sensitization involved placing 2% DPC onto a 2 cm by 2 cm region of upper inner arm skin.

V lost 2 bases and J lost 6, with 11 bases in between. This CDR3 region has 14 residues. The germline V gene encodes CDR1 LGHDT and CDR2 YNNKEL (reference sequence). General observations from the study: Patch test score was positively correlated with the counts of PT1 expanded TCRs.

The sample holds many counts of this clonotype. Antigen unknown. The library gave individual cDNA molecules unique molecular identifiers. TCRdb re-derived calls from the RACE reads in MiXCR, one entry per CDR3 protein. The repertoire has about 83,000 distinct CDR3 sequences, about 7.5% of them found once; the top ten carry 1.5% to 1.9%. Time point in this sample: patch test 1, 2 weeks after DPC sensitization. Treatment denoted: therapeutic diphenylcyclopropenone sensitization with weekly scalp DPC. The study drew its donors from alopecia patients who were 18 to 70 years old and suitable for DPC. The chain couples TRBV3-1 to TRBJ2-1, with D perhaps matching TRBD2 (7 bases). This clonotype was obtained from a woman in her thirties with alopecia areata. Some clones in this sample may be carry-over from other donors' samples. The sequencing used whole blood, collected in connection with sensitization to the hapten diphenylcyclopropenone (DPC). The CDR3 protein is CASSQLGGGNEQFF. The CDR3 coding sequence is TGTGCCAGCAGCCAACTGGGAGGGGGCAATGAGCAGTTCTTC.